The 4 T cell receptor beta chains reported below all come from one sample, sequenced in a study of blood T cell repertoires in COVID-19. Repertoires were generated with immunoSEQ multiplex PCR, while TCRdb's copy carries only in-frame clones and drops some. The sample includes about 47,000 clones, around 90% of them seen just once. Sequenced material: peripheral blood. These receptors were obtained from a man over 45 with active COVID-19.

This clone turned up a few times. For the CDR3, the DNA is TGTGCCAGCAGCTTAGTTACTAGCGGGGGACACAATGAGCAGTTCTTC. It codes for CASSLVTSGGHNEQFF. The chain employs TRBV7-6 and TRBJ2-1; TRBD2 matches at 11 bases. This CDR3 is 16 amino acids long. Germline lookup yields CDR1 SGHVS and CDR2 FNYEAQ. V lost 1 base to trimming and J lost 5 bases; unmatched junction nucleotides: 4. Looking up the rest from reference TRBV7-6 and TRBJ2-1 gives the full variable domain: GAGVSQSPRYKVTKRGQDVALRCDPISGHVSLYWYRQALGQGPEFLTYFNYEAQQDKSGLPNDRFSAERPEGSISTLTIQRTEQRDSAMYRCASSLVTSGGHNEQFFGPGTRLTVL.

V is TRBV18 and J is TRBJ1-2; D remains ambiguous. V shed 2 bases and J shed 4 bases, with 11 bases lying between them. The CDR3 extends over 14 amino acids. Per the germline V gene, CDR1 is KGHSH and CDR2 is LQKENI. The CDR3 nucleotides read TGTGCCAGCTCACCAGGTTCAGGAGGCTATGGCTACACCTTC. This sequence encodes CASSPGSGGYGYTF.

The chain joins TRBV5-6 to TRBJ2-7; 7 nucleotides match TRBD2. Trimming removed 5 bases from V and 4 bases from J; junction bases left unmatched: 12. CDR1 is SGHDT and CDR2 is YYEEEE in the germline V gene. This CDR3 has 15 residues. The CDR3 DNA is TGTGCCAGCAGTACTCCCGGACGGGAGGATTACGAGCAGTACGTC. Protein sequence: CASSTPGREDYEQYV.

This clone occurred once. The chain's CDR3 is CASSFLASLADTQYF. CDR3 DNA: TGTGCCAGCAGTTTCCTGGCCTCGCTCGCCGATACGCAGTATTTT. V gene TRBV27 combines with J gene TRBJ2-3, with D hard to call. CDR1 is MNHEY and CDR2 is SMNVEV in the germline V gene (reference sequence). There are 15 residues in the CDR3. V lost 3 bases and J lost 6, with 16 bases in between.